The 9 T cell receptor beta chains listed next were all sequenced from one sample in a study of blood T cell repertoires in COVID-19. Assay: immunoSEQ multiplex PCR; the TCRdb copy retains only in-frame clones and omits some. Of around 250,000 clones in the sample, approximately 90% were seen once. Sequences were obtained from PBMCs or T cells enriched from blood (not recorded which). Receptors were obtained from a man aged 35 to 55 who had been exposed to COVID-19.

In its sample, this clone was seen once. V is TRBV14 and J is TRBJ1-2; 9 bases map to TRBD1. Germline V gene data show CDR1 as SGHDN and CDR2 as FVKESK. J lost 4 bases, V lost 4 bases, and 16 bases had no gene match. The CDR3 spans 18 residues. The CDR3 DNA reads TGTGCCAGCAGCCCCCAGGCGGGACAGGGAATGAGGGGCTATGGCTACACCTTC. Translation: CASSPQAGQGMRGYGYTF.

The chain joins TRBV7-3 to TRBJ2-3, with TRBD1 identical over 7 bases. V shed 2 bases, J shed 3 bases, and the junction held 2 bases outside the gene matches. CDR1 is SGHTA, CDR2 FQGTGA, per germline. The CDR3 is made up of 14 amino acids. The CDR3 coding sequence is TGTGCCAGCAGCTTAGGCAGGGGGACAGATACGCAGTATTTT. It yields the protein CASSLGRGTDTQYF.

The chain couples TRBV11-2 to TRBJ2-1, with TRBD2 identical over 7 bases. The germline gives CDR1 SGHAT, CDR2 FQNNGV. Trimming at V came to 0 bases and at J to 5 bases, leaving 4 bases not matched to a gene. The CDR3 spans 15 residues. The CDR3 bases are TGTGCCAGCAGCTTAGAGGGAGGGCCTAACAATGAGCAGTTCTTC. Translating gives CASSLEGGPNNEQFF.

The chain combines TRBV2 with TRBJ2-7; 7 bases match TRBD1. CDR1 and CDR2 from the germline V gene are SNHLY and FYNNEI. The CDR3 contains 14 residues. The ends lost 8 bases at V and 2 bases at J; junction bases unmatched: 9. This chain's CDR3 is CASAGTAATYEQYF. The CDR3 bases are TGTGCCAGCGCCGGGACAGCGGCTACCTACGAGCAGTACTTC.

This chain connects TRBV9 to TRBJ1-5; no definite D call. The CDR3 has 15 residues. CDR1 SGDLS and CDR2 YYNGEE come from the germline V gene. With 0 bases removed from V and 6 bases from J, the gap between germline ends came to 13 bases. CDR3 loop: CASSVDTMVSQPQHF. CDR3 in DNA: TGTGCCAGCAGCGTAGATACGATGGTGAGTCAGCCCCAGCATTTT.

The rearrangement links TRBV19 to TRBJ2-3; TRBD2 matches at 10 bases. The CDR3 has 16 amino acids. The trim removed 2 bases at V and 4 bases at J, leaving 6 bases unmatched. CDR1 is LNHDA and CDR2 is SQIVND in the germline V gene (reference sequence). In nucleotides, the CDR3 is TGTGCCAGTAGTATACCCCTAGCGGGAGATGCAGATACGCAGTATTTT. Protein: CASSIPLAGDADTQYF.

The chain uses TRBV24-1 and TRBJ2-5, with D possibly being TRBD2 (6 bases). Trimming left V 0 bases short and J 5 bases short, with 18 bases between. Germline V gene data show CDR1 as KGHDR and CDR2 as SFDVKD. The CDR3 sequence is 17 residues long. The chain's CDR3 is CATSDLRAAGGRETQYF. In nucleotides, the CDR3 is TGTGCCACCAGTGATTTGCGGGCGGCAGGAGGGCGGGAGACCCAGTACTTC.

The CDR3 protein is CASSWLAGGDTQYF. The CDR3 DNA follows: TGTGCCAGCTCGTGGCTAGCGGGGGGCGATACGCAGTATTTT. The chain joins TRBV6-5 to TRBJ2-3; 11 nucleotides match TRBD2. The CDR3 contains 14 residues. Per germline, CDR1 MNHEY and CDR2 SVGAGI. V lost 8 bases, J lost 6 bases, and 7 bases stayed unmatched.

V and J are TRBV2 and TRBJ2-7; D may be TRBD2 (5 bases). CDR1 and CDR2 from the germline V gene are SNHLY and FYNNEI. The V gene lost 7 bases and the J gene lost 2 bases, with 12 bases spanning the gap. The CDR3 is made up of 13 amino acids. CDR3 in amino acids: CASNPSNAYEQYF. For the CDR3, the DNA is TGTGCCAGCAATCCTAGCAACGCCTACGAGCAGTACTTC.